These 13 T cell receptor beta chains were all obtained from the same sample, sequenced in a study of Ad26.COV2.S vaccination and SARS-CoV-2 variants. Regarding treatment: 15 to 20 received Ad26.COV2.S at low or high dose, single or two shots; 5 received placebo; per-sample allocation not given. Samples were taken on day 63 after the first vaccine or placebo injection. Profiled with immunoSEQ multiplex PCR; TCRdb holds only in-frame clones, not every one. The sample contains 300,000 to 400,000 clones, roughly 90% of which appear only once. Sequences were derived from peripheral blood, sampled in a trial of Ad26.COV2.S vaccine versus placebo. These receptors were obtained from a person between 18 and 59 years old who received the Ad26.COV2.S COVID-19 vaccine or a placebo.

This clone has only a few counts. This rearrangement joins TRBV10-3 to TRBJ2-7, with a possible D match to TRBD2 (6 bases). The V end was cut by 10 bases, the J end by 0 bases, with 16 bases between. The CDR3 totals 14 residues. CDR1 ENHRY and CDR2 SYGVKD come from the germline V gene. This chain's CDR3 is CATLPISGSYEQYF. In DNA, the CDR3 is TGTGCCACCCTTCCCATTAGCGGCTCCTACGAGCAGTACTTC.

This chain uses TRBV5-6 with TRBJ2-7, with 11 bases aligning to TRBD2. From germline, CDR1 is SGHDT and CDR2 YYEEEE. This CDR3 is built from 14 residues. V trimming: 4 bases; J trimming: 5 bases; junction bases outside the gene matches: 5. The CDR3 DNA follows: TGTGCCAGCAGCGTAGCGGGAGGGCTAAACGAGCAGTACTTC. Translating gives CASSVAGGLNEQYF.

The J gene is TRBJ2-7, the V gene TRBV3-1 (or the pseudogene TRBV3-2), with no clear D. The V gene's germline CDR1 is LGHDT and CDR2 YNNKEL (reference sequence). Between the trimmed V and J ends, which lost 3 bases and 5 bases, there was a span of 11 bases. The CDR3 has 13 amino acids. CDR3 coding DNA: TGTGCCAGCAGCCATCGCTCGAAGGACGAGCAGTACTTC. Translation: CASSHRSKDEQYF.

CDR3 region: CAWSTGDSYEQYF. CDR3 DNA: TGTGCCTGGAGTACAGGGGACTCCTACGAGCAGTACTTC. The V gene is TRBV30, the J gene TRBJ2-7; the match to TRBD1 covers 7 bases. This CDR3 comprises 13 residues. The J segment lost 0 bases and the V segment lost 2 bases, leaving 1 base of the junction unmatched. Germline CDR1 reads GTSNPN; CDR2 reads SVGIG (reference sequence).

The J gene is TRBJ1-6, the V gene TRBV11-2; D perhaps matches TRBD1 (6 bases). Germline CDR1 and CDR2: SGHAT and FQNNGV. CDR3 size: 11 residues. CDR3 loop: CPGHLNSPLHF. The CDR3, as DNA: TGTCCGGGACATCTCAATTCACCCCTCCACTTT.

This sequence joins TRBV25-1 and TRBJ2-7; 7 nucleotides line up with TRBD1. Germline trimming cut 6 bases from V and 9 bases from J; bases unmatched to any gene: 8. The CDR3 loop spans 12 amino acids. The V gene's germline CDR1 is MGHDK and CDR2 SYGVNS. CDR3 residues: CASSLGTAGQYF. As DNA, the CDR3 is TGTGCCAGCAGCTTAGGGACAGCCGGGCAGTACTTC.

This chain links TRBV5-4 with TRBJ2-7, with D possibly matching TRBD1 (5 bases). The CDR3 consists of 15 residues. Trimming took off 0 bases at V and 5 bases at J, with 15 bases between the two ends. Germline loops: CDR1 SGHNT, CDR2 YYREEE (reference sequence). CDR3 nucleotides: TGTGCCAGCAGCTTGGGTTCACGGACAACAAACGAGCAGTACTTC. It encodes CASSLGSRTTNEQYF. Supplemented by reference TRBV5-4 and TRBJ2-7, the full variable domain reads ETGVTQSPTHLIKTRGQQVTLRCSSQSGHNTVSWYQQALGQGPQFIFQYYREEENGRGNFPPRFSGLQFPNYSSELNVNALELDDSALYLCASSLGSRTTNEQYFGPGTRLTVT.

The chain uses TRBV4-3 and TRBJ2-2; 14 nucleotides line up with TRBD2. Germline assignment: CDR1 LGHNA and CDR2 YSLEER. The V segment lost 3 bases and the J segment 3 bases; nucleotides outside the gene matches: 3. The CDR3 sequence is 17 residues long. CDR3 coding DNA: TGCGCCAGCAGCCACCGACTAGCGGGGGGGGACACCGGGGAGCTGTTTTTT. Protein product: CASSHRLAGGDTGELFF.

This rearrangement joins TRBV4-1 to TRBJ2-2, with D uncertain. The CDR3 covers 15 residues. Per germline, CDR1 MGHRA and CDR2 YSYEKL. V lost 0 bases and J 3 bases, leaving 8 bases between the germline ends. The CDR3 nucleotides read TGCGCCAGCAGCCAAGAAGGAAGGGACACCGGGGAGCTGTTTTTT. Translating it yields CASSQEGRDTGELFF.

This clone appeared a single time. The chain carries TRBV11-3 and TRBJ2-7; D possibly corresponds to TRBD1 (5 bases). V was pared by 5 bases and J by 3 bases, with 17 bases between. Germline CDR1 reads SGHNT; CDR2 reads YENEEA. This CDR3 has 15 amino acids. The CDR3 bases are TGTGCCAGCAGCCCCAAGGGGTCTCTGGGCTACGAGCAGTACTTC. It yields the protein CASSPKGSLGYEQYF.

The J gene is TRBJ2-2, the V gene TRBV10-2; TRBD1 is a possible D gene (6 bases). Germline V gene sequence: CDR1 WSHSY, CDR2 SAAADI. V lost 2 bases, J lost 6 bases, and 16 bases lay in between. CDR3 length: 16 amino acids. The DNA of the CDR3 is TGCGCCAGCAGTGAGGGACAGAACGTTTGGGCCGGGGAGCTGTTTTTT. Its protein is CASSEGQNVWAGELFF.

This clone was counted a single time. The chain employs TRBV7-2 and TRBJ1-4, with 7 bases identical to TRBD1. Germline-derived CDR1 and CDR2 are SGHTA and FQGNSA. The V gene end was trimmed by 5 bases and the J gene end by 3 bases; junction bases not matched to a gene: 3. The CDR3 has 14 amino acids. The chain's CDR3 is CASSKTGPNEKLFF. The CDR3 bases are TGTGCCAGCAGCAAGACAGGGCCTAATGAAAAACTGTTTTTT.

This chain connects TRBV28 to TRBJ1-6; D possibly corresponds to TRBD1 (6 bases). From germline, CDR1 is MDHEN and CDR2 SYDVKM. V lost 3 bases, J lost 16 bases, and 25 bases lay in between. CDR3 size: 16 residues. This CDR3 is CASSFVARGYNPGLHF. The CDR3 DNA reads as TGTGCCAGCAGTTTTGTCGCCAGGGGATACAACCCAGGACTCCACTTT.